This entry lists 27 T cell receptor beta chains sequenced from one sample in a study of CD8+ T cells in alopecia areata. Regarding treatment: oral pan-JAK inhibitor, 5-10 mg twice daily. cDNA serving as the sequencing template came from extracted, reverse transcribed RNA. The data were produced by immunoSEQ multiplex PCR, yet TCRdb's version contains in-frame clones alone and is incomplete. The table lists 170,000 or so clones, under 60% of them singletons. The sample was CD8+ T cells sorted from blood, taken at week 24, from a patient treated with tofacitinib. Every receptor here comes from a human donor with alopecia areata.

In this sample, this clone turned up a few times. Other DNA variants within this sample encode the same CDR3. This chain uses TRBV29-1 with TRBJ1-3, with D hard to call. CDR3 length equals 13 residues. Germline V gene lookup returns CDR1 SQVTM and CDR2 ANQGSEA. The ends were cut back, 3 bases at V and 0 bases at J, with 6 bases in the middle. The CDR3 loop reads CSVEGGSGNTIYF. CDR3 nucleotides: TGCAGCGTTGAGGGCGGCTCTGGAAACACCATATATTTT.

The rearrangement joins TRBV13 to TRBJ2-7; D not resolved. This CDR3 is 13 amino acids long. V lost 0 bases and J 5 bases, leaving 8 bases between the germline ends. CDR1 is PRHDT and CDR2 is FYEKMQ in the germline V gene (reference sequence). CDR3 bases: TGTGCCAGCAGCTTAGGCTCATTCCACGAGCAGTACTTC. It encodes CASSLGSFHEQYF. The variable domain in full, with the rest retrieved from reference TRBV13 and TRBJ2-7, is AAGVIQSPRHLIKEKRETATLKCYPIPRHDTVYWYQQGPGQDPQFLISFYEKMQSDKGSIPDRFSAQQFSDYHSELNMSSLELGDSALYFCASSLGSFHEQYFGPGTRLTVT.

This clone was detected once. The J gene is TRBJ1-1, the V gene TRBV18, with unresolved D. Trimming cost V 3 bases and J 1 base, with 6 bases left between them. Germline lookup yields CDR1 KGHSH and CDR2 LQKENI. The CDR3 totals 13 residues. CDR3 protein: CASSPDGNTEAFF. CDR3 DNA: TGTGCCAGCTCACCCGACGGGAACACTGAAGCTTTCTTT.

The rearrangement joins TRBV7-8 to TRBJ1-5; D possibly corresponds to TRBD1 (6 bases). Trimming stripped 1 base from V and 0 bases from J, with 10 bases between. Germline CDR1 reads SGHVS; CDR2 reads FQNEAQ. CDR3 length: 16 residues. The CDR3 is CASSLEGDASNQPQHF. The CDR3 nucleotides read TGTGCCAGCAGCTTAGAGGGGGACGCTAGCAATCAGCCCCAGCATTTT.

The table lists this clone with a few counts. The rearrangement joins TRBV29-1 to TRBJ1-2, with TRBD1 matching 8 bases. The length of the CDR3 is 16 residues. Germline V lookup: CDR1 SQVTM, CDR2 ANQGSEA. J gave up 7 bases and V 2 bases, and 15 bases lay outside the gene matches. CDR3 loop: CSVERTGFRVNGGYTF. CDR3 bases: TGCAGCGTTGAAAGGACAGGGTTTCGAGTTAATGGTGGCTACACCTTC. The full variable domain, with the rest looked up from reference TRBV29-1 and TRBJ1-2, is SAVISQKPSRDICQRGTSLTIQCQVDSQVTMMFWYRQQPGQSLTLIATANQGSEATYESGFVIDKFPISRPNLTFSTLTVSNMSPEDSSIYLCSVERTGFRVNGGYTFGSGTRLTVV.

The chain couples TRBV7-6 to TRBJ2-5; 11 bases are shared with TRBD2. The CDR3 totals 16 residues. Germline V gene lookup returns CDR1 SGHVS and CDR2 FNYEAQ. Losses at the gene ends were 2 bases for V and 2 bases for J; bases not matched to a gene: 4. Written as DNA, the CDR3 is TGTGCCAGCAGCTTATTAGCGGGGGGGCTTCAAGAGACCCAGTACTTC. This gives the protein CASSLLAGGLQETQYF.

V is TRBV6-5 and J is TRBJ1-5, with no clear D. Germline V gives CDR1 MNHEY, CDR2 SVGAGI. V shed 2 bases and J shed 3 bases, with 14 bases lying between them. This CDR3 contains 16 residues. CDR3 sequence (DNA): TGTGCCAGCAGTTACAACCCCTATTTCCCCAATCAGCCCCAGCATTTT. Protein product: CASSYNPYFPNQPQHF.

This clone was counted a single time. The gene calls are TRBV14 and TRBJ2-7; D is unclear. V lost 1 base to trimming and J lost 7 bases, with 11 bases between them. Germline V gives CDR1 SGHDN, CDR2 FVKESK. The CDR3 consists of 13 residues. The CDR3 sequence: CASSQVGEPEQYF. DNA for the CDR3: TGTGCCAGCAGCCAAGTGGGTGAGCCGGAGCAGTACTTC.

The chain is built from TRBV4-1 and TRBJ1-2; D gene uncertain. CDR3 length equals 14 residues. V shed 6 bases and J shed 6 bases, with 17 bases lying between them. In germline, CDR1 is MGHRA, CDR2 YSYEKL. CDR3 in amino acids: CASSLIWAADGYTF. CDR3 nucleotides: TGCGCCAGCAGTCTCATATGGGCTGCGGATGGCTACACCTTC.

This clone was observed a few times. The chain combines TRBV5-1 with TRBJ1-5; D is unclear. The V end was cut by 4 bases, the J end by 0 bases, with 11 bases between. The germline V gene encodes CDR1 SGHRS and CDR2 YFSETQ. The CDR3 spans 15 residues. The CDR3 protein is CASSPGEHSNQPQHF. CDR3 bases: TGCGCCAGCAGCCCCGGTGAACATAGCAATCAGCCCCAGCATTTT.

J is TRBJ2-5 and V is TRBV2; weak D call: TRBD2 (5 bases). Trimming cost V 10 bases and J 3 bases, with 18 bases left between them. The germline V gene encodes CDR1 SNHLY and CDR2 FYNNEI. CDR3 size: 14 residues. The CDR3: CATRMTEAEETQYF. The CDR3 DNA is TGTGCCACCCGAATGACGGAGGCCGAAGAGACCCAGTACTTC. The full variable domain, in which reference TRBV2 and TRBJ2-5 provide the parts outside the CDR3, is EPEVTQTPSHQVTQMGQEVILRCVPISNHLYFYWYRQILGQKVEFLVSFYNNEISEKSEIFDDQFSVERPDGSNFTLKIRSTKLEDSAMYFCATRMTEAEETQYFGPGTRLLVL.

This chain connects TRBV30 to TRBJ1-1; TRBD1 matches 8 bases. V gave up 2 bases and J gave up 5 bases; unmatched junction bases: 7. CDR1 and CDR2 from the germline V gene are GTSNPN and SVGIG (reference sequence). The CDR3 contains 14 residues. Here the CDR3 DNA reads TGTGCCTGGAGTCCCGGACAGGGAAAAACTGAAGCTTTCTTT. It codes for CAWSPGQGKTEAFF.

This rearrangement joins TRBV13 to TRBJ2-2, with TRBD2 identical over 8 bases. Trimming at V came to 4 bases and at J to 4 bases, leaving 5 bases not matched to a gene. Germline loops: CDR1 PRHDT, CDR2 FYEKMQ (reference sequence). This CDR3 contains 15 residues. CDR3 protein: CASSSGLGVTGELFF. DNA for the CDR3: TGTGCCAGCAGCTCGGGACTAGGGGTCACCGGGGAGCTGTTTTTT.

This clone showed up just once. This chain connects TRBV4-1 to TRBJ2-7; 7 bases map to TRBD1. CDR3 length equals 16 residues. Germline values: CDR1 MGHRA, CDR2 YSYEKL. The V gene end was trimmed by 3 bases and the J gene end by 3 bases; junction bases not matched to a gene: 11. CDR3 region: CASSQARQGFVYEQYF. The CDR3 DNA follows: TGCGCCAGCAGCCAGGCAAGACAGGGTTTTGTCTACGAGCAGTACTTC.

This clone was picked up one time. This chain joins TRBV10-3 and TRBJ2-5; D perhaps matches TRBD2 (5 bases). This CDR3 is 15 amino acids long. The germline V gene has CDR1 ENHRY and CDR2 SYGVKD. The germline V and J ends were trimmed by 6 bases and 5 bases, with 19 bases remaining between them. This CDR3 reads CAIRQDLGNMETQYF. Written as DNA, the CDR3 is TGTGCCATCAGACAAGATCTCGGGAATATGGAGACCCAGTACTTC.

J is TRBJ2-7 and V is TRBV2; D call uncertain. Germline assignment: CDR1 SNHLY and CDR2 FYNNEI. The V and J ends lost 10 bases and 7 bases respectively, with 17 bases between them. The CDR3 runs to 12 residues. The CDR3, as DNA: TGTGCCACGCTGCGTCGTAAAGGGGAGCAGTACTTC. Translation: CATLRRKGEQYF.

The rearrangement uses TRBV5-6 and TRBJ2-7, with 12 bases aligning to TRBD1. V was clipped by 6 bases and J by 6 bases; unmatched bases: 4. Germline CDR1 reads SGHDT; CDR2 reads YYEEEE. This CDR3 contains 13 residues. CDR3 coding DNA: TGTGCCAGCACCGGGACAGGGGGCTTCGAGCAGTACTTC. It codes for CASTGTGGFEQYF.

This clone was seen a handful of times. Here the CDR3 reads CASRWTSQSTNNEQFF. DNA of the CDR3: TGTGCCAGCAGGTGGACTAGTCAAAGTACTAACAATGAGCAGTTCTTC. The V call is TRBV7-9, the J call TRBJ2-1; 7 positions match TRBD2. This CDR3 spans 16 amino acids. With V trimmed by 6 bases and J by 5 bases, 13 bases remained unmatched. Germline assignment: CDR1 SEHNR and CDR2 FQNEAQ (reference sequence).

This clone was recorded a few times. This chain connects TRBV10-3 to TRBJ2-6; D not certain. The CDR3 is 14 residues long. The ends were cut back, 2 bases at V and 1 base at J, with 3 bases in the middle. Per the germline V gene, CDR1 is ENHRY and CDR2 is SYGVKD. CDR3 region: CAISEVSGANVLTF. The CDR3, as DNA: TGTGCCATCAGTGAGGTATCTGGGGCCAACGTCCTGACTTTC.

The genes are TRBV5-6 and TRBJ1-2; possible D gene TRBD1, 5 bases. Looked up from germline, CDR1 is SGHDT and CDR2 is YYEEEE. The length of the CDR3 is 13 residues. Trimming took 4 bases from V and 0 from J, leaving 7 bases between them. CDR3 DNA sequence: TGTGCCAGCAGCCCGACAGCTAACTATGGCTACACCTTC. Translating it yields CASSPTANYGYTF.

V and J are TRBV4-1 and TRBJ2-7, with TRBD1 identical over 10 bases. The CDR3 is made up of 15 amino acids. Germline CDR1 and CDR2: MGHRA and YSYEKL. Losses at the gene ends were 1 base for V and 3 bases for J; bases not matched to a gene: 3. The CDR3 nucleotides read TGCGCCAGCAGCCAAGTGACAGGGGGCGACTACGAGCAGTACTTC. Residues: CASSQVTGGDYEQYF.

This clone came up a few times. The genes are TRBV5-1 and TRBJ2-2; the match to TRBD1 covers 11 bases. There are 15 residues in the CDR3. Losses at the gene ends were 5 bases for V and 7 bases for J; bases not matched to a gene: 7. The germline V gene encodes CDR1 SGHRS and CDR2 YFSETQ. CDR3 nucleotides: TGCGCCAGCAGTTCGGACAGGGGGCTTGACGGGGAGCTGTTTTTT. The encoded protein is CASSSDRGLDGELFF.

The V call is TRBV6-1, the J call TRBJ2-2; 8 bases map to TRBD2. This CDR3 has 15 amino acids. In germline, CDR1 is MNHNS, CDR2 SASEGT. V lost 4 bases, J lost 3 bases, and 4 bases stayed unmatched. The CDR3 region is CASSVGSGDTGELFF. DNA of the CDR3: TGTGCCAGCAGTGTCGGTAGCGGGGACACCGGGGAGCTGTTTTTT.

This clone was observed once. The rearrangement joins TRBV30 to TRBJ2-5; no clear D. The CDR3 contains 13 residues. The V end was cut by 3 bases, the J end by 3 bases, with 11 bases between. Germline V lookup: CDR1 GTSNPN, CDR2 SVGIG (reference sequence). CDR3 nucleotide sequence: TGTGCCTGGAGACCGACCGCCGAAGAGACCCAGTACTTC. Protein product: CAWRPTAEETQYF. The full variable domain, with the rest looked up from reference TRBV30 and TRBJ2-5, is SQTIHQWPATLVQPVGSPLSLECTVEGTSNPNLYWYRQAAGRGLQLLFYSVGIGQISSEVPQNLSASRPQDRQFILSSKKLLLSDSGFYLCAWRPTAEETQYFGPGTRLLVL.

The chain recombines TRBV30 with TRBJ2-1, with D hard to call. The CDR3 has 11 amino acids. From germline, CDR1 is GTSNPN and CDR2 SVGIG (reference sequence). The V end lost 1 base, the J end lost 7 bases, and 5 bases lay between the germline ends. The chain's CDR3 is CAWSEGNEQFF. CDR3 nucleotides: TGTGCCTGGAGTGAAGGGAATGAGCAGTTCTTC.

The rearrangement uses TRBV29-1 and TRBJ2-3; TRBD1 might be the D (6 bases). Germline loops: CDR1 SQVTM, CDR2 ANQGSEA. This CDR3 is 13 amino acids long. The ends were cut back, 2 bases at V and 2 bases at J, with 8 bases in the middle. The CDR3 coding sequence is TGCAGCGTTGAATCAGGGGTCACAGATACGCAGTATTTT. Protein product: CSVESGVTDTQYF.

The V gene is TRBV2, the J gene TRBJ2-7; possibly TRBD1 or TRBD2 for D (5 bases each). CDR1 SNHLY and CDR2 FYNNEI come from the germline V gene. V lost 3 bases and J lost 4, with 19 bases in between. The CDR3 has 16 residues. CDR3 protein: CASSDPGPRLTYEQYF. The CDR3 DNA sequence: TGTGCCAGCAGTGATCCGGGACCCCGTCTCACATACGAGCAGTACTTC.